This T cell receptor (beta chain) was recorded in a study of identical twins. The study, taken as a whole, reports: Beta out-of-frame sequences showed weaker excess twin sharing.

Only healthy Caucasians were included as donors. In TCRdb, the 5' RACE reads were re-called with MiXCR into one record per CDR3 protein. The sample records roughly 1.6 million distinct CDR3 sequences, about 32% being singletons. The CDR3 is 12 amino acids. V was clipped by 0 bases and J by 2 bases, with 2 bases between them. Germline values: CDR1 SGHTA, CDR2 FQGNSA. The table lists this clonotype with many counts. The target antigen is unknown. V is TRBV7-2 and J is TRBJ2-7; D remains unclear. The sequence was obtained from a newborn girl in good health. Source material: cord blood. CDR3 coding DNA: TGTGCCAGCAGCTTAGCCACCTACGAGCAGTACTTC. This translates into CASSLATYEQYF. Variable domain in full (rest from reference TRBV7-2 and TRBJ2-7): GAGVSQSPSNKVTEKGKDVELRCDPISGHTALYWYRQSLGQGLEFLIYFQGNSAPDKSGLPSDRFSAERTGGSVSTLTIQRTQQEDSAVYLCASSLATYEQYFGPGTRLTVT.